Below, 3 T cell receptor beta chains from the same sample are listed, as sequenced in a study of cytomegalovirus exposure and HLA in healthy donors. Primers: 60 Vbeta forward and 13 Jbeta reverse. Assay used: immunoSEQ multiplex PCR; TCRdb lists only in-frame clones, some missing. Of over 150,000 clones in the sample, around four fifths were seen once. Material: PBMCs. The source is a woman aged 25 to 39 in good health and CMV-seropositive.

J is TRBJ2-5 and V is TRBV5-1; TRBD1 aligns across 12 bases. The CDR3 has 15 amino acids. V lost 4 bases, J lost 4 bases, and 5 bases stayed unmatched. Germline values: CDR1 SGHRS, CDR2 YFSETQ. CDR3 sequence (DNA): TGCGCCAGCAGCATTGGGACAGGGGGCGCAGAGACCCAGTACTTC. Encoded protein: CASSIGTGGAETQYF.

The J gene is TRBJ1-1, the V gene TRBV11-2, with D tentatively TRBD1 (5 bases). This CDR3 is 13 amino acids long. Deletions cut 4 bases from V and 4 bases from J, with 10 bases between. CDR1 SGHAT and CDR2 FQNNGV come from the germline V gene. The CDR3 nucleotides are TGTGCCAGCAGCTACGACAGTGTCACTGAAGCTTTCTTT. Encoded protein: CASSYDSVTEAFF.

The chain joins TRBV6-1 to TRBJ2-2, with 10 positions matching TRBD2. Trimming took 5 bases from V and 6 from J; bases not matched to a gene: 6. Per germline, CDR1 MNHNS and CDR2 SASEGT. The CDR3 extends over 15 amino acids. The CDR3 reads CASSPRTSGSGELFF. CDR3 nucleotides: TGTGCCAGCAGTCCCCGGACTAGCGGTTCCGGGGAGCTGTTTTTT.